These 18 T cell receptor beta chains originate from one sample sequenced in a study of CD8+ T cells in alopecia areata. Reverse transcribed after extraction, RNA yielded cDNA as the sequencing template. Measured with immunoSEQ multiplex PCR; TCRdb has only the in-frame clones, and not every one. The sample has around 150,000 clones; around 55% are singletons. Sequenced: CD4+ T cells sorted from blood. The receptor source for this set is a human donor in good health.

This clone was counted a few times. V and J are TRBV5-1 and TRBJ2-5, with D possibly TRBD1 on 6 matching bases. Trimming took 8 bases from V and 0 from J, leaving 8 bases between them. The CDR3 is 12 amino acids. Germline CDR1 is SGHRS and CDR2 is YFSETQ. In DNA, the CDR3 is TGCGCCAGTTCAGGGGACCAAGAGACCCAGTACTTC. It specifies CASSGDQETQYF.

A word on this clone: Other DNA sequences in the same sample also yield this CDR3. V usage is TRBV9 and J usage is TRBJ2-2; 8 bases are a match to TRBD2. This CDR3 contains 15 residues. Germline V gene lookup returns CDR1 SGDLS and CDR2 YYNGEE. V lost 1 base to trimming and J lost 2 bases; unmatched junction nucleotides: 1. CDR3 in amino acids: CASSVTSGNTGELFF. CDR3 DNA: TGTGCCAGCAGCGTAACTAGCGGAAACACCGGGGAGCTGTTTTTT.

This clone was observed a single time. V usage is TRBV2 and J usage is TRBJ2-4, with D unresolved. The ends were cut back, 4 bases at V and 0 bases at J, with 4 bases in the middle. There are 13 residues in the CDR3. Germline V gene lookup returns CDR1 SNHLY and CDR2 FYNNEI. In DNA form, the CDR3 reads TGTGCCAGCAGTGCAGAAGCCAAAAACATTCAGTACTTC. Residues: CASSAEAKNIQYF.

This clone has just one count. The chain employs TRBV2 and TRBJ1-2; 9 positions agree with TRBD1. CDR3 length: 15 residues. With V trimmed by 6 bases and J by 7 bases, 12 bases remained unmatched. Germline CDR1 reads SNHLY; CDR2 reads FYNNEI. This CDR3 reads CASSLKQGARSGYTF. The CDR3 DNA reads TGTGCCAGCAGCCTTAAACAGGGGGCAAGAAGTGGCTACACCTTC.

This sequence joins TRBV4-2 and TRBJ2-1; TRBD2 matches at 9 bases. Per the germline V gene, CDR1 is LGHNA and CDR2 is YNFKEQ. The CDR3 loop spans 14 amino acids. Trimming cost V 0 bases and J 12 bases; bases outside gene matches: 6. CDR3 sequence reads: CASSQEGTSGLQFF. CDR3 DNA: TGTGCCAGCAGCCAAGAAGGTACTAGCGGGTTGCAGTTCTTC.

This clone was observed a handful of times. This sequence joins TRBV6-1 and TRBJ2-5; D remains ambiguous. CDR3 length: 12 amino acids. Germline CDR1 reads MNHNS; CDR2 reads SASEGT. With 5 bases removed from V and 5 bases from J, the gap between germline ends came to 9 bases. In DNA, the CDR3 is TGTGCCAGCAGTCTCAAAGGGGAGACCCAGTACTTC. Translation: CASSLKGETQYF.

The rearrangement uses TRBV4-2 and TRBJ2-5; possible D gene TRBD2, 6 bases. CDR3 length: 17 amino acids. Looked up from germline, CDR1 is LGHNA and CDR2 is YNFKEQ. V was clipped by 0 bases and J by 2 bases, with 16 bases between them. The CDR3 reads CASSQDGSSGLQETQYF. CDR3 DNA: TGTGCCAGCAGCCAAGATGGGAGTAGCGGCCTTCAAGAGACCCAGTACTTC.

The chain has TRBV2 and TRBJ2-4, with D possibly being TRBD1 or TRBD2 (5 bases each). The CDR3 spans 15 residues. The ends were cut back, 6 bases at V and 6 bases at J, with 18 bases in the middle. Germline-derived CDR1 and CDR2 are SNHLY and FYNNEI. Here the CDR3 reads CASRAGATGGNIQYF. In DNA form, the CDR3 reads TGTGCCAGCAGAGCCGGGGCGACGGGCGGAAACATTCAGTACTTC.

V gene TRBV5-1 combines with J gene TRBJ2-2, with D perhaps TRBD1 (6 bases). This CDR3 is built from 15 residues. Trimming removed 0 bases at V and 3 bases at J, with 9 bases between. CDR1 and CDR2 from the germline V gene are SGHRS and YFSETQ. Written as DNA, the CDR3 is TGCGCCAGCAGCTTGGGGGGGCCGGACACCGGGGAGCTGTTTTTT. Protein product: CASSLGGPDTGELFF.

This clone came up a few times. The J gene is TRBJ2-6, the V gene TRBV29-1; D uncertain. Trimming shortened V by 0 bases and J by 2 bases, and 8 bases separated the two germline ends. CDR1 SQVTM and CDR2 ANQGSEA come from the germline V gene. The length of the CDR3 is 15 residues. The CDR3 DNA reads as TGCAGCGTTGAAGAGGTCAGTGCTGGGGCCAACGTCCTGACTTTC. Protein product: CSVEEVSAGANVLTF.

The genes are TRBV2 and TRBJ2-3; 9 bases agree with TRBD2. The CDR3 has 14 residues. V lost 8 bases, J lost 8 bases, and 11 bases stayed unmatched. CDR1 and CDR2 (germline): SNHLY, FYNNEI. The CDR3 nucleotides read TGTGCCAGCGTTTTTCTAGCGGGATCCGCTACGCAGTATTTT. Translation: CASVFLAGSATQYF.

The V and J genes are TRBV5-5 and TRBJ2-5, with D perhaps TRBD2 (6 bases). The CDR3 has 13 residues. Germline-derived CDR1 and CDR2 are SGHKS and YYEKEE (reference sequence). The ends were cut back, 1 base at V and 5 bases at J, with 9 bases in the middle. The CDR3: CASSLSGFETQYF. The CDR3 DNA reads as TGTGCCAGCAGCTTGAGCGGGTTCGAGACCCAGTACTTC. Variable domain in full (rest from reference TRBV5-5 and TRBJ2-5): DAGVTQSPTHLIKTRGQQVTLRCSPISGHKSVSWYQQVLGQGPQFIFQYYEKEERGRGNFPDRFSARQFPNYSSELNVNALLLGDSALYLCASSLSGFETQYFGPGTRLLVL.

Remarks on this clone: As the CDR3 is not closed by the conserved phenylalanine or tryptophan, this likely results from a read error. CDR3 region: CASADGIDTQYS. The CDR3 DNA follows: TGTGCCAGCGCCGATGGGATAGATACGCAGTATTCT. This chain connects TRBV6-1 to TRBJ2-3; D is uncertain. Germline lookup yields CDR1 MNHNS and CDR2 SASEGT. V lost 8 bases to trimming and J lost 5 bases, with 11 bases between them. This CDR3 has 12 amino acids.

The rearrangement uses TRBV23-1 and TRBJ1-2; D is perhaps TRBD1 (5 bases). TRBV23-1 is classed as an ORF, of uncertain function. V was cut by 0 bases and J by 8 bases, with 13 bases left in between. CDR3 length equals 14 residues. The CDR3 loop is CASSQSPGRWGYTF. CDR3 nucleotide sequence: TGCGCCAGCAGTCAATCGCCGGGACGCTGGGGCTACACCTTC.

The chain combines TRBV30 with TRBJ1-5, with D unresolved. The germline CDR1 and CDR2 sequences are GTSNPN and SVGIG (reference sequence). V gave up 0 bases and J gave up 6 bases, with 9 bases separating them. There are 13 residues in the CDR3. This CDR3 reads CAWSVSSTQPQHF. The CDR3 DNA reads TGTGCCTGGAGTGTATCTTCTACTCAGCCCCAGCATTTT. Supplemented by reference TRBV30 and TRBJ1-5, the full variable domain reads SQTIHQWPATLVQPVGSPLSLECTVEGTSNPNLYWYRQAAGRGLQLLFYSVGIGQISSEVPQNLSASRPQDRQFILSSKKLLLSDSGFYLCAWSVSSTQPQHFGDGTRLSIL.

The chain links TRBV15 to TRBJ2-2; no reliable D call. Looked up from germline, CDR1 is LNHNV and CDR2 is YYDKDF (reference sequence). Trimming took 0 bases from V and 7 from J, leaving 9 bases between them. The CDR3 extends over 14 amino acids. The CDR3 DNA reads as TGTGCCACCAGCAGAGATCGGCAAAACGGGGAGCTGTTTTTT. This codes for CATSRDRQNGELFF.

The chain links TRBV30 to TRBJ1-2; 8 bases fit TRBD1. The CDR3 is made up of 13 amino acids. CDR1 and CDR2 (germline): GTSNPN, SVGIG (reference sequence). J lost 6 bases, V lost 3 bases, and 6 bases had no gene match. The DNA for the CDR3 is TGTGCCTGGAGAGACAGGGGTATTGATGGCTACACCTTC. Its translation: CAWRDRGIDGYTF.

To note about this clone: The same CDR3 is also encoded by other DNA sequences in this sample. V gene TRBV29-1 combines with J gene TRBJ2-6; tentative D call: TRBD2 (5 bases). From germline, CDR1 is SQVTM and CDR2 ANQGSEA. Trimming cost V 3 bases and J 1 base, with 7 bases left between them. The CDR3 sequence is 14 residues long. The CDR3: CSVDGGSGANVLTF. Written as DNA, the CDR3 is TGCAGCGTTGATGGCGGGTCTGGGGCCAACGTCCTGACTTTC. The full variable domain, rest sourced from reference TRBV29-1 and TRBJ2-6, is SAVISQKPSRDICQRGTSLTIQCQVDSQVTMMFWYRQQPGQSLTLIATANQGSEATYESGFVIDKFPISRPNLTFSTLTVSNMSPEDSSIYLCSVDGGSGANVLTFGAGSRLTVL.